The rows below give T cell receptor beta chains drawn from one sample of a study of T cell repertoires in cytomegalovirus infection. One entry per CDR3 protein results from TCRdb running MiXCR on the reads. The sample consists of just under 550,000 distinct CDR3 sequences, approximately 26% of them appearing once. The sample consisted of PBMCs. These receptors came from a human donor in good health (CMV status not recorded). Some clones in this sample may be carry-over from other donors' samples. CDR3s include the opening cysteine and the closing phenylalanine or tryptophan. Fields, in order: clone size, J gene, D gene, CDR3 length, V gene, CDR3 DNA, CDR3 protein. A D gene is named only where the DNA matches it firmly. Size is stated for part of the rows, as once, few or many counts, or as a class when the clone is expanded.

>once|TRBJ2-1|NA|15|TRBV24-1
TGTGCCACCAGTGAGGGAGGGACAGCTAGATTCGCGCAGTTCTTC
CATSEGGTARFAQFF
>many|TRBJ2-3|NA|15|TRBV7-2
TGTGCCAGCAGCTTAGGGGTGGGGGCGCGGGATACGCAGTATTTT
CASSLGVGARDTQYF
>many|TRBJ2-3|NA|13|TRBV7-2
TGTGCCAGCAGGGACAGAAGCACAGATACGCAGTATTTT
CASRDRSTDTQYF
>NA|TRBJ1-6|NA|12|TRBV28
TGTGCCAGCAGTTTACGCCGATCACCCCTCCACTTT
CASSLRRSPLHF
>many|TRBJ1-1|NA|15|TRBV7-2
TGTGCCAGCAGCCGATGGGGGGGCATGAACACTGAAGCTTTCTTT
CASSRWGGMNTEAFF
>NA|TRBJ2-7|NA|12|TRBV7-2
TGTGCCAGCAGCTTAGCATCGTTCGAGCAGTACTTC
CASSLASFEQYF
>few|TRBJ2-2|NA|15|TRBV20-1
TGCAGTGCTCCAATTTCCGGGACCTTCACCGGGGAGCTGTTTTTT
CSAPISGTFTGELFF
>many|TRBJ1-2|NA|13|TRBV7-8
TGTGCCAGCAGCTTAAGTTCCGCGGATGGCTACACCTTC
CASSLSSADGYTF
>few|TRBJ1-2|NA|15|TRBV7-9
TGTGCCAGCAGCTTCGGCGAGATTCCTAACTATGGCTACACCTTC
CASSFGEIPNYGYTF
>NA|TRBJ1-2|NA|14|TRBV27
TGTGCCAGCCGGGGGCAGGGTGTCAACTATGGCTACACCTTC
CASRGQGVNYGYTF
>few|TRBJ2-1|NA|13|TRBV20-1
TGCAGTGCTCCCCTGCGGAGTTACAATGAGCAGTTCTTC
CSAPLRSYNEQFF
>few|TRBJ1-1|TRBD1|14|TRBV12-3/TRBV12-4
TGTGCCAGCAGTTTAGGAAGGGGGCTGACTGAAGCTTTCTTT
CASSLGRGLTEAFF
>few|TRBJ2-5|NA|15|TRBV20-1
TGCAGTGCGAATGTTCTTAAGGGAGGACAAGAGACCCAGTACTTC
CSANVLKGGQETQYF
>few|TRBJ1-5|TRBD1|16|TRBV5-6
TGTGCCAGCAGCTCTCTCCGGACAGGGAAGAGCCAGCCCCAGCATTTT
CASSSLRTGKSQPQHF